This T cell receptor (beta chain) was observed in a study of T cell responses to AZD1222 COVID-19 vaccine (TCRdb year 2021). Broadly, across the study: Because spike-specific TCR depth and breadth did not differ between the two schedules, AZD1222 recipients who got a second dose at roughly 4 weeks were pooled with those who got a second dose at roughly 12 weeks. A total of approximately 250 trial participants underwent TCR sequencing, of whom 200 to 220 had received two doses of AZD1222 and around 25 had received two doses of the MenACWY control vaccine. Trial participants were enrolled by age into subgroups of 18-55, 56-69 and 70-plus years, and about 150, 27 and 61 TCR-sequenced participants, respectively, were included in these subgroups. What the study reported, not specific to this receptor: The vaccine-associated CD4 TCRs covered the entire spike protein, and the dominant responses fell in regions 160-218 and 743-854. Only a handful of AZD1222 recipients were SARS-CoV-2 seropositive at baseline, limiting conclusions about previously exposed vaccinees. Epitopes outside the regions mutated in the B.1.351 and B.1.1.7 variants were reportedly recognized by nearly half of the unique spike-specific TCRs. After two AZD1222 doses, both the breadth and the depth of spike-specific TCRs were significantly higher than at day 0 and than in MenACWY recipients. The 56-69-year group was small, and its depth increase did not reach significance, likely because of low power. Because no day 14 peak-response samples were available, the repertoires could be characterized only after the peak T cell response. Participants were mostly white British, with more females than males. The authors suggested clonal diversity may have been underestimated.

The CDR3 regions of human TCRbeta chains were subjected to immunosequencing. From the authors' description of their analysis: TCRs in the repertoires were matched against a reference library of SARS-CoV-2-specific TCRs that had been generated with the MIRA antigen-specificity platform. Breadth was defined as the fraction of unique TCRs that were SARS-CoV-2-associated. Depth was defined as the fraction of total T cells that were SARS-CoV-2-associated. Using the MIRA data, every spike-specific TCR was mapped to the spike region that the TCR reacted to and assigned to either a CD4 or a CD8 class. Log10-transformed breadth and depth values were compared by one-way ANOVA with Sidak's multiple comparisons tests. Sourced from immuneACCESS, this table was stored by TCRdb with only in-frame sequences that have V and J called. A share of the clones is absent; for the studies checked, an unresolved V gene accounts for under half, and the remainder has no known explanation. Clonal size and the V and J genes are those of that table, whereas D and trimming came from the DNA. This sample has around 140,000 clones in its table, and around nine tenths of those were observed once. The ten most abundant clones make up 6.9% of the sample.

What the time point label conveys for this sample: baseline before first vaccination. The vaccinee samples were drawn from two UK trials, COV001 and COV002, one of which was a single-blind randomized controlled phase 2/3 trial testing AZD1222 (ChAdOx1 nCoV-19) in healthy adults. Trial participant PBMC samples were collected at day 0 and day 28 after the second dose for TCRbeta chain sequencing. V is pared back by 3 bases and J by 4 bases, with 16 bases lying between the germline termini. The germline V gene specifies ENHRY as CDR1 and SYGVKD as CDR2. The CDR3 runs 15 residues from the cysteine to the phenylalanine. Only the CDR3 region is kept as DNA, spanning 45 bases read in frame from base 1. Comments on this clone: Its antigen remains unidentified. No base-level quality is on record; no much larger clone is a single base apart.

The sample here was peripheral blood, taken on day 0 of AZD1222 vaccination. The chain was built from TRBV10-3 and TRBJ2-7; the D gene is perhaps TRBD2, from 6 matching bases. The receptor comes from an adult in good health. The CDR3 has the sequence CAISDLSGGEYEQYF. The DNA sequence is TGTGCCATCAGTGACCTTAGCGGCGGGGAGTACGAGCAGTACTTC.